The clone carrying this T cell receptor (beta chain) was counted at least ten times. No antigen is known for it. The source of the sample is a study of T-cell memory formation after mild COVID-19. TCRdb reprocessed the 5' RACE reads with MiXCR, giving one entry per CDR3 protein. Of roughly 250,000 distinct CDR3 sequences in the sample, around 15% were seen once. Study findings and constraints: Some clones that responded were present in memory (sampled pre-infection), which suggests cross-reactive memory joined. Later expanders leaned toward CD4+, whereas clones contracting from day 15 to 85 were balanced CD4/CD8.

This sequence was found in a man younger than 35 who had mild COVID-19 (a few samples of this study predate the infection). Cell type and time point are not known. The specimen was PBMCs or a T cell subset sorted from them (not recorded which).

The CDR3 here is CASSLTSSGGEQFF. CDR3 coding DNA: TGTGCCAGCAGCTTAACTTCTAGCGGGGGTGAGCAGTTCTTC. V gene TRBV7-3 combines with J gene TRBJ2-1; 10 nucleotides match TRBD2. The CDR3 is made up of 14 amino acids. V shed 0 bases, J shed 9 bases, and the junction held 2 bases outside the gene matches. The germline gives CDR1 SGHTA, CDR2 FQGTGA.